The 5 T cell receptor beta chains below come from one sample, sequenced in a study of human versus mouse CDR3 diversity and MHC coevolution. Profiled with immunoSEQ multiplex PCR; TCRdb holds only in-frame clones, not every one. The sample has 86,000 or so clones, 85% to 95% seen once. Sample: naive CD4+ T cells from blood. As to subset: CD45RO-negative CD62L-positive naive CD4 T cells. Receptors originate from a person between 30 and 69 years old in good health.

The genes are TRBV5-1 and TRBJ1-3; a weak D match, TRBD1 (6 bases). The germline V gene has CDR1 SGHRS and CDR2 YFSETQ. Trimming removed 4 bases at V and 2 bases at J, with 13 bases between. The CDR3 runs 15 residues. Here the CDR3 reads CASSVQGSPGNTIYF. CDR3 DNA sequence: TGCGCCAGCAGCGTACAGGGAAGTCCTGGAAACACCATATATTTT.

The chain combines TRBV12-5 with TRBJ1-6, with D uncertain. In germline, CDR1 is LGHNT, CDR2 FRNRAP. CDR3 length: 17 residues. Trimming pared 0 bases from V and 10 bases from J, leaving 19 bases between. CDR3 DNA: TGTGCTAGTGGTTTGGTACATTCGGCAGGCTCTAACTCACCCCTCCACTTT. It is translated as CASGLVHSAGSNSPLHF.

This clone was seen once. J is TRBJ1-2 and V is TRBV7-9; no reliable D call. Per germline, CDR1 SEHNR and CDR2 FQNEAQ (reference sequence). V gave up 5 bases and J gave up 5 bases, with 21 bases separating them. The CDR3 totals 16 residues. CDR3 in DNA: TGTGCCAGCAGCCCTTTCGGACTCCCACTCCCTTATGGCTACACCTTC. This gives the protein CASSPFGLPLPYGYTF.

The chain carries TRBV28 and TRBJ2-5, with 8 bases aligning to TRBD1. The J call may not be correct, given that the DNA end is closer to TRBJ2-7. The germline V gene has CDR1 MDHEN and CDR2 SYDVKM. This CDR3 region has 14 residues. The CDR3 DNA follows: TGTGCCAGCGCTATCGGGACAGGACGCTACGAGCAGTACTTC. The encoded protein is CASAIGTGRYEQYF.

This chain links TRBV30 with TRBJ1-1, with a tentative D call TRBD1 (6 bases). V was trimmed by 5 bases and J by 5 bases, leaving 18 bases between them. The germline CDR1 and CDR2 sequences are GTSNPN and SVGIG (reference sequence). This CDR3 contains 14 residues. The CDR3 DNA follows: TGTGCCTGGGGGTCCTGGGGTCAGGGGACTGAAGCTTTCTTT. Its translation is CAWGSWGQGTEAFF.